This entry is about one T cell receptor (beta chain). Unmatched junction bases numbered 11, after V lost 3 bases and J lost 6 bases. Germline V gene sequence: CDR1 WSHSY, CDR2 SAAADI. The CDR3 is 16 amino acids. The entry originates in a study of blood T cell repertoires in COVID-19. Study-level background: Material from acute and convalescent COVID-19 was sourced from the United States, Italy and Spain. Nucleic acid was either cDNA or gDNA, and it came from T cells, B-cell-depleted T cells, or PBMCs.

Original handling: Nucleated cell counts were estimated from reference gene primer amplification. Repertoires were generated with immunoSEQ multiplex PCR, while TCRdb's copy carries only in-frame clones and drops some. That table is the source of V, J and clone size, and D and trimming were worked out from the DNA. The data show fewer than 250,000 clones, around 90% seen once. Patients in Seattle were enrolled during active infection, then followed longitudinally. The TCR was taken from a man in his 60s with COVID-19, enrolled during active disease. The sequenced sample was peripheral blood. This rearrangement joins TRBV10-2 to TRBJ1-2; 9 bases are a match to TRBD1. As DNA, the CDR3 is TGCGCCAGCAGTGACCGTTTGGACAGGGGAGGGGATGGCTACACCTTC. Protein: CASSDRLDRGGDGYTF.